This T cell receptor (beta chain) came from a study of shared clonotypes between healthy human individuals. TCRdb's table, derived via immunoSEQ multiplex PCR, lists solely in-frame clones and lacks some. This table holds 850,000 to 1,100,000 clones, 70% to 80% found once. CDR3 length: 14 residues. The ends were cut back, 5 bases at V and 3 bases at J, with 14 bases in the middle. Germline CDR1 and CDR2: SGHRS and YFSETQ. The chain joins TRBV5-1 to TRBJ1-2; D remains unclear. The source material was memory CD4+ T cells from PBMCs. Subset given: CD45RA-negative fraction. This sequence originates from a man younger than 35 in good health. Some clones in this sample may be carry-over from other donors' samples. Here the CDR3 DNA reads TGCGCCAGCAGTCGGACCGCATCAGACTATGGCTACACCTTC. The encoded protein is CASSRTASDYGYTF.